This entry lists 25 T cell receptor beta chains sequenced from one sample in a study of lymphopenia after photon versus proton radiotherapy. Some clones are missing from TCRdb's copy, which holds only in-frame ones; the method was immunoSEQ multiplex PCR. The sample contains about 50,000 clones, 92% of which appear only once. The specimen comprised peripheral blood, sampled from a patient treated with photon-based radiotherapy. These receptors came from a woman in her thirties or forties with cholangiocarcinoma.

This chain links TRBV27 with TRBJ2-5; D is unclear. The CDR3 sequence is 12 residues long. The germline V gene encodes CDR1 MNHEY and CDR2 SMNVEV (reference sequence). The V and J ends lost 3 bases and 0 bases respectively, with 2 bases between them. In nucleotides, the CDR3 is TGTGCCAGCAGTTTCTACCAAGAGACCCAGTACTTC. It is translated as CASSFYQETQYF.

This chain's CDR3 is CASSSGQIYEKLFF. CDR3 nucleotide sequence: TGTGCCAGCAGCTCAGGACAGATTTATGAAAAACTGTTTTTT. The genes are TRBV5-6 and TRBJ1-4, with D perhaps TRBD1 (6 bases). Trimming shortened V by 3 bases and J by 6 bases, and 12 bases separated the two germline ends. Germline-derived CDR1 and CDR2 are SGHDT and YYEEEE. The CDR3 has 14 amino acids.

This clone showed up just a few times. J is TRBJ2-2 and V is TRBV2; no clear D. Trimming removed 8 bases from V and 1 base from J, with 14 bases in between. The CDR3 is 15 amino acids. Looked up from germline, CDR1 is SNHLY and CDR2 is FYNNEI. The CDR3 region is CASRLFPQNTGELFF. CDR3 bases: TGTGCCAGCCGTCTCTTCCCCCAGAACACCGGGGAGCTGTTTTTT.

CDR3 coding DNA: TGTGCCACCCACAACATAGCTAACTATGGCTACACCTTC. Translating gives CATHNIANYGYTF. The V gene is TRBV2, the J gene TRBJ1-2; D gene uncertain. CDR3 length: 13 residues. Germline V gene sequence: CDR1 SNHLY, CDR2 FYNNEI. Between the trimmed V and J ends, which lost 10 bases and 0 bases, there was a span of 12 bases.

The rearrangement links TRBV19 to TRBJ2-3; a possible D gene is TRBD1 (5 bases). The length of the CDR3 is 18 residues. Trimming cost V 4 bases and J 3 bases, with 23 bases left between them. Germline CDR1 is LNHDA and CDR2 is SQIVND (reference sequence). CDR3 region: CASSTARGATTTTDTQYF. CDR3 in DNA: TGTGCCAGTAGTACGGCTCGTGGGGCGACCACTACGACAGATACGCAGTATTTT.

The chain uses TRBV30 and TRBJ2-1; no clear D gene. Between the trimmed V and J ends, which lost 3 bases and 4 bases, there was a span of 22 bases. From germline, CDR1 is GTSNPN and CDR2 SVGIG (reference sequence). This CDR3 contains 17 residues. DNA of the CDR3: TGTGCCTGGAGAGGAGTCGGACCAGCCTCACTTTACAATGAGCAGTTCTTC. Amino acids: CAWRGVGPASLYNEQFF.

This chain uses TRBV2 with TRBJ2-7, with a possible D match to TRBD2 (5 bases). The CDR3 has 14 amino acids. The germline V gene has CDR1 SNHLY and CDR2 FYNNEI. V lost 5 bases and J lost 5, with 16 bases in between. The CDR3 loop is CASSPAGSGDEQYF. CDR3 sequence (DNA): TGTGCCAGCAGTCCGGCCGGGTCCGGGGACGAGCAGTACTTC. Full variable domain (rest looked up from reference TRBV2 and TRBJ2-7): EPEVTQTPSHQVTQMGQEVILRCVPISNHLYFYWYRQILGQKVEFLVSFYNNEISEKSEIFDDQFSVERPDGSNFTLKIRSTKLEDSAMYFCASSPAGSGDEQYFGPGTRLTVT.

The rearrangement uses TRBV5-4 and TRBJ2-1; 14 bases agree with TRBD2. CDR3 length: 18 amino acids. The germline gives CDR1 SGHNT, CDR2 YYREEE (reference sequence). The junction had 7 bases not matched to a gene; V was cut back by 3 bases and J by 2 bases. The CDR3 sequence: CASSYGTSGGPTYNEQFF. CDR3 bases: TGTGCCAGCAGCTACGGGACTAGCGGGGGACCAACCTACAATGAGCAGTTCTTC.

A single count supports this clone. V usage is TRBV6-6 and J usage is TRBJ2-7, with a possible D match to TRBD1 (5 bases). The V end was cut by 6 bases, the J end by 1 base, with 10 bases between. CDR1 is MNHNY and CDR2 is SVGAGI in the germline V gene (reference sequence). CDR3 length: 13 residues. The DNA for the CDR3 is TGTGCCAGCAGAGACCAGGGATCCTACGAGCAGTACTTC. Translation: CASRDQGSYEQYF.

The chain recombines TRBV10-2 with TRBJ1-5; D gene uncertain. V was cut by 0 bases and J by 9 bases, with 15 bases left in between. CDR1 WSHSY and CDR2 SAAADI come from the germline V gene. The CDR3 spans 15 residues. The CDR3 sequence: CASSESQDSIRPQHF. CDR3 in DNA: TGCGCCAGCAGTGAGTCTCAGGACTCAATCAGGCCCCAGCATTTT.

The genes are TRBV19 and TRBJ1-1, with D possibly being TRBD1 (5 bases). Per the germline V gene, CDR1 is LNHDA and CDR2 is SQIVND (reference sequence). The CDR3 totals 15 residues. V was shortened by 7 bases and J by 2 bases, with 17 bases between the two germline ends. CDR3 nucleotide sequence: TGTGCCAGTACCACCCATGGGGGGGTTAACACTGAAGCTTTCTTT. Translating gives CASTTHGGVNTEAFF. Looking up the rest from reference TRBV19 and TRBJ1-1 gives the full variable domain: DGGITQSPKYLFRKEGQNVTLSCEQNLNHDAMYWYRQDPGQGLRLIYYSQIVNDFQKGDIAEGYSVSREKKESFPLTVTSAQKNPTAFYLCASTTHGGVNTEAFFGQGTRLTVV.

CDR3: CASSKGTLSSYNEQFF. The CDR3 DNA follows: TGTGCCAGCAGCAAGGGGACTCTAAGCTCCTACAATGAGCAGTTCTTC. This sequence joins TRBV5-8 and TRBJ2-1; perhaps TRBD2 as D (6 bases). Trimming cost V 4 bases and J 0 bases, with 14 bases left between them. This CDR3 has 16 residues. Germline V gene sequence: CDR1 SGHTS, CDR2 YDEGEE.

The J gene is TRBJ1-1, the V gene TRBV7-2, with 7 positions matching TRBD1. The CDR3 extends over 14 amino acids. With 4 bases clipped from V and 11 bases from J, the junction kept 13 bases outside the gene matches. CDR1 is SGHTA, CDR2 FQGNSA, per germline. The CDR3 loop is CASSSTRQGGVAFF. CDR3 bases: TGTGCCAGCAGCTCCACCCGACAGGGAGGAGTCGCTTTCTTT.

V and J are TRBV13 and TRBJ1-1; D perhaps matches TRBD1 (6 bases). CDR1 PRHDT and CDR2 FYEKMQ come from the germline V gene (reference sequence). V was shortened by 2 bases and J by 5 bases, with 15 bases between the two germline ends. The CDR3 spans 15 residues. CDR3 DNA: TGTGCCAGCAGCTTACCGGATCAGGGGATGACTGAAGCTTTCTTT. Encoded protein: CASSLPDQGMTEAFF.

The rearrangement uses TRBV9 and TRBJ1-4, with a tentative D call TRBD1 (6 bases). Trimming left V 0 bases short and J 3 bases short, with 9 bases between. The V gene's germline CDR1 is SGDLS and CDR2 YYNGEE. CDR3 length: 15 residues. This chain's CDR3 is CASSVGTVSNEKLFF. The CDR3 DNA is TGTGCCAGCAGCGTAGGGACAGTTTCTAATGAAAAACTGTTTTTT.

The chain employs TRBV7-9 and TRBJ1-2; 8 nucleotides agree with TRBD1. V trimming: 5 bases; J trimming: 8 bases; junction bases outside the gene matches: 13. The CDR3 covers 15 residues. Germline loops: CDR1 SEHNR, CDR2 FQNEAQ (reference sequence). CDR3 loop: CASSPTGAPLGGYTF. CDR3 DNA sequence: TGTGCCAGCAGCCCGACAGGGGCCCCTTTAGGGGGCTACACCTTC.

This clone appeared once. V is TRBV30 and J is TRBJ2-7; D gene uncertain. This CDR3 has 11 residues. Germline CDR1 and CDR2: GTSNPN and SVGIG (reference sequence). Trimming removed 3 bases from V and 5 bases from J, with 8 bases in between. CDR3 sequence: CAWSGEDEQYF. CDR3 DNA sequence: TGTGCCTGGAGCGGAGAAGACGAGCAGTACTTC.

The rearrangement joins TRBV6-6 to TRBJ1-2; D is undetermined. The V gene lost 1 base and the J gene lost 8 bases, with 17 bases spanning the gap. There are 15 residues in the CDR3. From germline, CDR1 is MNHNY and CDR2 SVGAGI (reference sequence). The DNA of the CDR3 is TGTGCCAGCAGTTACTTAGCGGCGGGTGATCAGGGCTACACCTTC. This codes for CASSYLAAGDQGYTF.

This clone was seen once. The rearrangement joins TRBV28 to TRBJ1-2; the match to TRBD1 covers 7 bases. Germline V CDR1 and CDR2: MDHEN, SYDVKM. The ends lost 5 bases at V and 8 bases at J; junction bases unmatched: 8. The CDR3 totals 13 residues. The CDR3 DNA is TGTGCCAGCAGTCCGACAGGGTATGGAGGCTACACCTTC. Translated: CASSPTGYGGYTF.

The rearrangement joins TRBV7-9 to TRBJ1-2; 7 positions match TRBD1. Germline values: CDR1 SEHNR, CDR2 FQNEAQ (reference sequence). CDR3 length equals 13 residues. V gave up 8 bases and J gave up 8 bases; unmatched junction bases: 11. Here the CDR3 reads CASVYDRERGYTF. In nucleotides, the CDR3 is TGTGCCAGCGTTTATGACAGGGAACGCGGCTACACCTTC.

In this sample, this clone turned up a few times. The rearrangement uses TRBV25-1 and TRBJ1-6; no firm D call. The CDR3 has 15 residues. Germline V CDR1 and CDR2: MGHDK, SYGVNS. V lost 4 bases and J 2 bases, leaving 9 bases between the germline ends. The DNA of the CDR3 is TGTGCCAGCAGTGCCAGCGGGGCCTATAATTCACCCCTCCACTTT. Encoded protein: CASSASGAYNSPLHF.

As DNA, the CDR3 is TGTGCCAGCAGTGAAGGGACAGGCGGCCAGCCCCAGCATTTT. Translation: CASSEGTGGQPQHF. The genes are TRBV2 and TRBJ1-5; TRBD1 matches at 7 bases. This CDR3 has 14 amino acids. J was trimmed by 7 bases and V by 1 base; bases with no gene match: 4. Germline values: CDR1 SNHLY, CDR2 FYNNEI.

This clone was counted once. This chain connects TRBV5-6 to TRBJ1-1; no definite D call. Germline V gene lookup returns CDR1 SGHDT and CDR2 YYEEEE. V lost 2 bases and J lost 2, with 13 bases in between. The CDR3 is 15 residues long. Written as DNA, the CDR3 is TGTGCCAGCAGCTTAGGTCCGGATCTTAACACTGAAGCTTTCTTT. Protein product: CASSLGPDLNTEAFF. Looking up the rest from reference TRBV5-6 and TRBJ1-1 gives the full variable domain: DAGVTQSPTHLIKTRGQQVTLRCSPKSGHDTVSWYQQALGQGPQFIFQYYEEEERQRGNFPDRFSGHQFPNYSSELNVNALLLGDSALYLCASSLGPDLNTEAFFGQGTRLTVV.

V and J are TRBV6-5 and TRBJ2-7; D ambiguous. The V end was cut by 9 bases, the J end by 3 bases, with 15 bases between. Germline assignment: CDR1 MNHEY and CDR2 SVGAGI. The CDR3 sequence is 13 residues long. The CDR3 loop is CASSIGQLYEQYF. DNA of the CDR3: TGTGCCAGTTCAATCGGCCAGCTCTACGAGCAGTACTTC.

The J gene is TRBJ1-1, the V gene TRBV18; weak D call: TRBD1 (6 bases). The CDR3 is 15 amino acids. Germline loops: CDR1 KGHSH, CDR2 LQKENI. V shed 3 bases and J shed 1 base, with 12 bases lying between them. This chain's CDR3 is CASSPGQSSNTEAFF. The CDR3 coding sequence is TGTGCCAGCTCACCGGGACAAAGCTCGAACACTGAAGCTTTCTTT. Supplemented by reference TRBV18 and TRBJ1-1, the full variable domain reads NAGVMQNPRHLVRRRGQEARLRCSPMKGHSHVYWYRQLPEEGLKFMVYLQKENIIDESGMPKERFSAEFPKEGPSILRIQQVVRGDSAAYFCASSPGQSSNTEAFFGQGTRLTVV.